The next 20 T cell receptor beta chains were all read from a single sample in a study of T cells in Graves' hyperthyroidism and ophthalmopathy. Amplification of TCR beta CDR3 regions used RNA as the template. First-round RT-PCR targeting the TCR CDR3 was performed with the HTBI primer set. TCRdb reprocessed the multiplex PCR reads via MiXCR and lists one record per CDR3 protein. The table lists hundreds of thousands of distinct CDR3 sequences, around 20% of them singletons. The sample consisted of blood. All receptors come from a young man with Graves' ophthalmopathy.

This clonotype was counted at least ten times. This chain joins TRBV13 and TRBJ2-7; 12 nucleotides align to TRBD1. V was pared by 5 bases and J by 9 bases, with 11 bases of the junction left unmatched. The CDR3 covers 15 residues. Germline V gene lookup returns CDR1 PRHDT and CDR2 FYEKMQ (reference sequence). The chain's CDR3 is CASSPRDRGPPVQYF. Written as DNA, the CDR3 is TGTGCCAGCAGCCCCCGGGACAGGGGGCCTCCGGTGCAGTACTTC.

In its sample, this clonotype was seen a few times. This chain joins TRBV18 and TRBJ1-3; D is undetermined. The CDR3 spans 13 residues. Trimming left V 0 bases short and J 4 bases short, with 4 bases between. Germline V gene lookup returns CDR1 KGHSH and CDR2 LQKENI. The chain's CDR3 is CASSPPTGNTIYF. In nucleotides, the CDR3 is TGTGCCAGCTCACCACCAACGGGAAACACCATATATTTT.

Ten or more counts support this clonotype. The rearrangement joins TRBV12-3 or TRBV12-4 to TRBJ1-1; 8 bases line up with TRBD1. CDR3 length equals 12 residues. The J segment lost 10 bases and the V segment lost 5 bases, leaving 6 bases of the junction unmatched. The CDR3 DNA reads TGTGCCAGCAGTCCAGGGGGCCGCGGAGCTTTCTTT. Translated, it gives CASSPGGRGAFF.

A few counts support this clonotype. V is TRBV6-1 and J is TRBJ1-1, with D tentatively TRBD1 (6 bases). Trimming left V 6 bases short and J 5 bases short, with 16 bases between. The germline gives CDR1 MNHNS, CDR2 SASEGT. The CDR3 is 14 residues long. CDR3 DNA: TGTGCCAGCAGCCGGGCGGGGGCCGGGACTGAAGCTTTCTTT. Its protein is CASSRAGAGTEAFF.

There are a few counts of this clonotype. CDR3 nucleotide sequence: TGTGCCACCAGCGCCAGCGGGACATACAATGAGCAGTTCTTC. Residues: CATSASGTYNEQFF. V usage is TRBV24-1 and J usage is TRBJ2-1; D may be TRBD2 (7 bases). The CDR3 extends over 14 amino acids. In germline, CDR1 is KGHDR, CDR2 SFDVKD. With 7 bases removed from V and 4 bases from J, the gap between germline ends came to 13 bases.

The table lists this clonotype with many counts. The chain recombines TRBV2 with TRBJ1-6; D gene ambiguous. Germline V lookup: CDR1 SNHLY, CDR2 FYNNEI. The CDR3 contains 15 residues. The V and J ends lost 2 bases and 9 bases respectively, with 14 bases between them. CDR3 in amino acids: CASSEFGSESSPLHF. CDR3 sequence (DNA): TGTGCCAGCAGTGAATTCGGGTCCGAGAGTTCACCCCTCCACTTT.

The chain uses TRBV5-8 and TRBJ1-1; D possibly corresponds to TRBD1 (6 bases). The CDR3 consists of 18 residues. The V end lost 2 bases, the J end lost 0 bases, and 20 bases lay between the germline ends. Germline-derived CDR1 and CDR2 are SGHTS and YDEGEE. This CDR3 reads CASSFPSGVGYVNTEAFF. CDR3 sequence (DNA): TGTGCCAGCAGCTTCCCCTCAGGGGTTGGGTATGTGAACACTGAAGCTTTCTTT.

This clonotype appeared once. The chain uses TRBV6-1 and TRBJ2-7, with D maybe TRBD1 (6 bases). CDR1 MNHNS and CDR2 SASEGT come from the germline V gene. The germline V and J ends were trimmed by 8 bases and 5 bases, with 19 bases remaining between them. The CDR3 spans 14 residues. DNA of the CDR3: TGTGCCAGCGGAATTCCGGGACAACAGAACGAGCAGTACTTC. It specifies CASGIPGQQNEQYF.

The rearrangement uses TRBV20-1 and TRBJ2-1; D is perhaps TRBD1 or TRBD2 (5 bases each). From germline, CDR1 is DFQATT and CDR2 SNEGSKA (reference sequence). V lost 0 bases, J lost 0 bases, and 12 bases lay in between. The CDR3 has 16 amino acids. The CDR3 is CSARDWDGYSYNEQFF. In DNA form, the CDR3 reads TGCAGTGCTAGAGATTGGGACGGTTACTCCTACAATGAGCAGTTCTTC.

There are many counts of this clonotype. The chain links TRBV7-3 to TRBJ2-5, with TRBD2 matching 7 bases. The CDR3 runs to 13 residues. V trimming: 4 bases; J trimming: 1 base; junction bases outside the gene matches: 0. CDR1 and CDR2 from the germline V gene are SGHTA and FQGTGA. The CDR3 nucleotides are TGTGCCAGCAGCTCTAGCGGCCAAGAGACCCAGTACTTC. Translation: CASSSSGQETQYF.

This clonotype appeared many times. The chain recombines TRBV2 with TRBJ2-3, with D uncertain. Germline CDR1 and CDR2: SNHLY and FYNNEI. This CDR3 has 12 amino acids. Trimming took 2 bases from V and 4 from J, leaving 4 bases between them. In DNA form, the CDR3 reads TGTGCCAGCAGTGAATCCCCAGATACGCAGTATTTT. Its protein is CASSESPDTQYF.

The sample holds many counts of this clonotype. DNA for the CDR3: TGTGCCTGGAGTGTGGGAGTAAACACTGAAGCTTTCTTT. It is translated as CAWSVGVNTEAFF. The chain combines TRBV30 with TRBJ1-1; D gene uncertain. CDR3 length: 13 amino acids. Trimming took off 0 bases at V and 2 bases at J, with 7 bases between the two ends. In germline, CDR1 is GTSNPN, CDR2 SVGIG (reference sequence).

This clonotype was found many times. The V gene is TRBV28, the J gene TRBJ2-7; no definite D call. Germline CDR1 and CDR2: MDHEN and SYDVKM. This CDR3 has 13 amino acids. Trimming stripped 4 bases from V and 6 bases from J, with 13 bases between. CDR3 DNA: TGTGCCAGCAGTTCCCGGATGACCACCGAGCAGTACTTC. It yields the protein CASSSRMTTEQYF. The entire variable domain, with the rest obtained from reference TRBV28 and TRBJ2-7, is as follows: DVKVTQSSRYLVKRTGEKVFLECVQDMDHENMFWYRQDPGLGLRLIYFSYDVKMKEKGDIPEGYSVSREKKERFSLILESASTNQTSMYLCASSSRMTTEQYFGPGTRLTVT.

The chain joins TRBV5-1 to TRBJ2-2, with 7 bases aligning to TRBD1. The ends lost 3 bases at V and 0 bases at J; junction bases unmatched: 2. This CDR3 region has 15 residues. CDR1 and CDR2 (germline): SGHRS, YFSETQ. The CDR3 loop is CASSSTGSNTGELFF. The CDR3 DNA follows: TGCGCCAGCAGCTCGACAGGGTCGAACACCGGGGAGCTGTTTTTT.

This clonotype showed up just a few times. The chain employs TRBV10-3 and TRBJ1-1, with D maybe TRBD1 (6 bases). Per germline, CDR1 ENHRY and CDR2 SYGVKD. With 4 bases removed from V and 4 bases from J, the gap between germline ends came to 16 bases. The length of the CDR3 is 15 residues. CDR3 in DNA: TGTGCCATCAGTGGTCAACAGGGAGCTGGCACTGAAGCTTTCTTT. It translates to CAISGQQGAGTEAFF.

This clonotype has a handful of counts. The rearrangement joins TRBV10-3 to TRBJ2-7, with TRBD1 matching over 9 bases. The V and J ends lost 6 bases and 1 base, in that order; junction bases with no gene match: 13. The CDR3 length is 17 residues. CDR1 and CDR2 from the germline V gene are ENHRY and SYGVKD. The CDR3 coding sequence is TGTGCCATCAGGAGCAGGGACAGGGCGGGTCAATCCTACGAGCAGTACTTC. It translates to CAIRSRDRAGQSYEQYF.

This clonotype has a handful of counts. J is TRBJ2-1 and V is TRBV19; TRBD1 might be the D (6 bases). The CDR3 is made up of 15 amino acids. V lost 4 bases and J lost 2, with 12 bases in between. CDR1 and CDR2 from the germline V gene are LNHDA and SQIVND (reference sequence). The CDR3 sequence is CASSTLRGTYNEQFF. CDR3 nucleotides: TGTGCCAGTAGTACTCTAAGGGGGACCTACAATGAGCAGTTCTTC.

The V gene is TRBV19, the J gene TRBJ2-1; D gene uncertain. CDR3 size: 15 residues. CDR1 is LNHDA and CDR2 is SQIVND in the germline V gene (reference sequence). The V and J ends lost 1 base and 1 base respectively, with 8 bases between them. The CDR3 region is CASSIGPQSYNEQFF. The CDR3 bases are TGTGCCAGTAGTATAGGGCCCCAGTCCTACAATGAGCAGTTCTTC.

The chain combines TRBV20-1 with TRBJ2-1; TRBD2 is a possible D gene (5 bases). This CDR3 comprises 15 residues. Germline V lookup: CDR1 DFQATT, CDR2 SNEGSKA (reference sequence). Trimming pared 5 bases from V and 0 bases from J, leaving 14 bases between. The CDR3 loop is CSAPLGVGSYNEQFF. CDR3 nucleotide sequence: TGCAGTGCTCCCCTGGGAGTCGGCTCCTACAATGAGCAGTTCTTC.

The chain uses TRBV20-1 and TRBJ1-5; 8 bases agree with TRBD1. The V and J ends lost 8 bases and 2 bases, in that order; junction bases with no gene match: 2. Germline loops: CDR1 DFQATT, CDR2 SNEGSKA (reference sequence). The CDR3 length is 12 residues. CDR3 bases: TGCAGTCAGGGGGCGGGCAATCAGCCCCAGCATTTT. It is translated as CSQGAGNQPQHF.